Below, 24 T cell receptor beta chains from the same sample are listed, as sequenced in a study of post-analysis software for immune sequencing data (dated by TCRdb to the mid-2010s). Library preparation used PCR. The reads were generated on an Illumina HiSeq 2500. Unique molecular identifiers were incorporated into TCR beta cDNA libraries to reduce PCR and sequencing biases. TCRdb applied fastp at Q25 and MiXCR to the public reads, then kept only in-frame beta chains. Records with the same CDR3 protein are collapsed into one entry carrying the most frequent genes and DNA. This sample has hundreds of thousands of distinct CDR3 sequences in its table, and roughly 46% of those were observed once. The ten largest clones add up to around 1.7% of the sample. Summary of the overall study and its limitations: Four or five TRBV segments, including TRBV5-6, TRBV5-1 and TRBV20-1, were significantly more frequent in patients than controls.

No cognate antigen is known for these TCRs. The sequencing input was blood. These receptors all come from a girl aged 5-17 years with multiple sclerosis.

This clonotype was detected only a few times. V usage is TRBV12-3 or TRBV12-4 and J usage is TRBJ1-5; 7 nucleotides agree with TRBD1. The CDR3 consists of 13 residues. The V gene end was trimmed by 8 bases and the J gene end by 4 bases; junction bases not matched to a gene: 5. The CDR3 DNA follows: TGTGCCAGCGGTGCGGGACAGAATCAGCCCCAGCATTTT. Translated: CASGAGQNQPQHF.

The rearrangement joins TRBV12-3 or TRBV12-4 to TRBJ2-1, with TRBD2 matching over 8 bases. The CDR3 spans 17 residues. Unmatched junction bases numbered 7, after V lost 2 bases and J lost 1 base. CDR3 DNA: TGTGCCAGCAGTTTAAAGAGGACTAGCAGGTCCTACAATGAGCAGTTCTTC. Its protein product is CASSLKRTSRSYNEQFF.

This clonotype has just a few counts. This sequence joins TRBV10-3 and TRBJ2-7, with TRBD2 as a possible D gene (5 bases). Germline values: CDR1 ENHRY, CDR2 SYGVKD. This CDR3 region has 12 residues. V was shortened by 2 bases and J by 6 bases, with 8 bases between the two germline ends. The CDR3 DNA follows: TGTGCCATCAGTGAGGGAGGAGGCGAGCAGTACTTC. Its protein is CAISEGGGEQYF.

Of note for this clonotype: Just one base apart from a much larger clone, this may be a read error. The V and J genes are TRBV10-3 and TRBJ2-7; D not certain. The assigned J gene may be wrong: the sequence end matches TRBJ2-5 better. This CDR3 is built from 16 residues. The V gene's germline CDR1 is ENHRY and CDR2 SYGVKD. This chain's CDR3 is CAISDPTTAVQETQYF. CDR3 nucleotide sequence: TGTGCCATCAGTGATCCCACTACGGCAGTCCAAGAGACCCAGTACTTC.

The chain recombines TRBV12-3 or TRBV12-4 with TRBJ1-5; 8 bases match TRBD1. The CDR3 is 15 residues long. J gave up 6 bases and V 6 bases, and 10 bases lay outside the gene matches. The CDR3: CASRAGTGSSQPQHF. In DNA, the CDR3 is TGTGCCAGCAGGGCCGGGACAGGAAGTAGTCAGCCCCAGCATTTT.

In its sample, this clonotype was seen once. The chain joins TRBV10-3 to TRBJ1-5, with D unresolved. The length of the CDR3 is 12 residues. With 10 bases removed from V and 6 bases from J, the gap between germline ends came to 13 bases. CDR1 is ENHRY, CDR2 SYGVKD, per germline. CDR3 loop: CATARPGQPQHF. In DNA, the CDR3 is TGTGCCACCGCCCGGCCTGGTCAGCCCCAGCATTTT.

This rearrangement joins TRBV7-2 to TRBJ1-5, with D unresolved. V dropped 5 bases and J dropped 0 bases, with 14 bases sitting between them. Germline lookup yields CDR1 SGHTA and CDR2 FQGNSA. This CDR3 spans 16 amino acids. This chain's CDR3 is CASSPQKGISNQPQHF. In DNA, the CDR3 is TGTGCCAGCAGCCCCCAGAAAGGGATTAGCAATCAGCCCCAGCATTTT.

The chain recombines TRBV27 with TRBJ2-7; the D gene is possibly TRBD1 (5 bases). This CDR3 has 15 amino acids. CDR1 and CDR2 from the germline V gene are MNHEY and SMNVEV (reference sequence). V lost 3 bases and J 4 bases, leaving 16 bases between the germline ends. The CDR3 nucleotides read TGTGCCAGCAGTTTCACAGGCAGCAGCTTTTACGAGCAGTACTTC. It encodes CASSFTGSSFYEQYF.

This clonotype was counted only a few times. V is TRBV4-1 and J is TRBJ2-7, with D tentatively TRBD1 or TRBD2 (5 bases each). This CDR3 is 18 amino acids long. Trimming removed 2 bases at V and 3 bases at J, with 23 bases between. Per germline, CDR1 MGHRA and CDR2 YSYEKL. Here the CDR3 reads CASSQNQPRDPGLYEQYF. CDR3 bases: TGCGCCAGCAGCCAAAACCAGCCCAGGGACCCGGGTCTCTACGAGCAGTACTTC.

The chain recombines TRBV6-6 with TRBJ2-3; 8 bases match TRBD2. Germline CDR1 reads MNHNY; CDR2 reads SVGAGI (reference sequence). The CDR3 length is 17 residues. V shed 0 bases and J 5 bases; nucleotides not matched to a gene: 10. CDR3 nucleotides: TGTGCCAGCAGTTACTCCCGCGGGGGGATCTTGGTAGATACGCAGTATTTT. Protein product: CASSYSRGGILVDTQYF.

This clonotype came up a few times. CDR3 residues: CASSLDSPTYNEQFF. CDR3 nucleotides: TGCGCCAGCAGCTTGGATAGCCCGACCTACAATGAGCAGTTCTTC. This rearrangement joins TRBV5-1 to TRBJ2-1; D remains ambiguous. Germline V gives CDR1 SGHRS, CDR2 YFSETQ. V was shortened by 0 bases and J by 2 bases, with 9 bases between the two germline ends. This CDR3 spans 15 amino acids. The full variable domain, its missing parts supplied by reference TRBV5-1 and TRBJ2-1, is KAGVTQTPRYLIKTRGQQVTLSCSPISGHRSVSWYQQTPGQGLQFLFEYFSETQRNKGNFPGRFSGRQFSNSRSEMNVSTLELGDSALYLCASSLDSPTYNEQFFGPGTRLTVL.

This clonotype was counted only a few times. V usage is TRBV2 and J usage is TRBJ2-1; weak D call: TRBD2 (6 bases). The CDR3 has 14 residues. Germline CDR1 is SNHLY and CDR2 is FYNNEI. V dropped 0 bases and J dropped 14 bases, with 17 bases sitting between them. CDR3 sequence reads: CASSEAVTREREFF. CDR3 sequence (DNA): TGTGCCAGCAGTGAAGCGGTGACTAGAGAGAGAGAGTTCTTC.

This clonotype was detected a few times. The V call is TRBV28, the J call TRBJ2-5, with 9 nucleotides matching TRBD1. Germline V gene sequence: CDR1 MDHEN, CDR2 SYDVKM. V lost 3 bases to trimming and J lost 2 bases; unmatched junction nucleotides: 7. The CDR3 totals 16 residues. The CDR3 region is CASSFLGQGPQETQYF. CDR3 DNA sequence: TGTGCCAGCAGTTTCCTGGGACAGGGACCGCAAGAGACCCAGTACTTC. Using reference TRBV28 and TRBJ2-5 for the parts outside the CDR3, the full variable domain is DVKVTQSSRYLVKRTGEKVFLECVQDMDHENMFWYRQDPGLGLRLIYFSYDVKMKEKGDIPEGYSVSREKKERFSLILESASTNQTSMYLCASSFLGQGPQETQYFGPGTRLLVL.

The chain combines TRBV6-6 with TRBJ2-7, with D possibly being TRBD1 (6 bases). The DNA matches TRBJ2-5 better at its end, which makes the J call doubtful. CDR3 length: 15 residues. Germline values: CDR1 MNHNY, CDR2 SVGAGI (reference sequence). CDR3 DNA: TGTGCCAGCATGGGGACACGGGGCCCCGCAGGGACCCAGTACTTC. It specifies CASMGTRGPAGTQYF.

This clonotype has ten or more counts. The chain links TRBV12-3 or TRBV12-4 to TRBJ1-5, with 8 bases aligning to TRBD1. The CDR3 has 14 amino acids. The V segment lost 6 bases and the J segment 0 bases; nucleotides outside the gene matches: 1. The CDR3 loop reads CASRTGDSNQPQHF. The CDR3 region has the DNA TGTGCCAGCAGGACAGGGGATAGCAATCAGCCCCAGCATTTT.

The rearrangement joins TRBV14 to TRBJ2-7; D is unclear. V was clipped by 4 bases and J by 5 bases, with 12 bases between them. This CDR3 has 13 amino acids. Germline V lookup: CDR1 SGHDN, CDR2 FVKESK. Written as DNA, the CDR3 is TGTGCCAGCAGCCTCGCGCGCAGGCACGAGCAGTACTTC. It translates to CASSLARRHEQYF.

In its sample, this clonotype was seen a few times. The rearrangement joins TRBV12-3 or TRBV12-4 to TRBJ2-5; 12 bases are shared with TRBD1. V lost 2 bases and J lost 4; bases outside the gene matches: 14. The CDR3 is made up of 19 amino acids. The CDR3, as DNA: TGTGCCAGCAGTTTACGCTCCGGGACAGGGGGCGAAGGGACAGAGACCCAGTACTTC. Translating gives CASSLRSGTGGEGTETQYF.

The chain uses TRBV20-1 and TRBJ1-1; D may be TRBD1 (5 bases). CDR1 DFQATT and CDR2 SNEGSKA come from the germline V gene (reference sequence). V was cut by 5 bases and J by 0 bases, with 10 bases left in between. The CDR3 runs to 13 residues. The DNA of the CDR3 is TGCAGTGCTCTACAGGTCATGAACACTGAAGCTTTCTTT. Protein product: CSALQVMNTEAFF.

The table lists this clonotype with a few counts. The genes are TRBV3-1 and TRBJ2-7; 9 bases fit TRBD2. Germline V gene sequence: CDR1 LGHDT, CDR2 YNNKEL (reference sequence). Trimming took 1 base from V and 9 from J; bases not matched to a gene: 1. This CDR3 has 12 amino acids. CDR3 amino acids: CASSQGLAVQYF. The CDR3 nucleotides are TGTGCCAGCAGCCAAGGACTAGCGGTGCAGTACTTC.

V is TRBV20-1 and J is TRBJ1-6, with D perhaps TRBD1 (5 bases). Germline lookup yields CDR1 DFQATT and CDR2 SNEGSKA (reference sequence). CDR3 length equals 16 residues. V was pared by 4 bases and J by 2 bases, with 15 bases between. The CDR3 is CSAMGPVDAYNSPLHF. CDR3 sequence (DNA): TGCAGTGCTATGGGGCCTGTGGATGCCTATAATTCACCCCTCCACTTT.

The V gene is TRBV5-1, the J gene TRBJ2-1; D remains ambiguous. Trimming removed 1 base from V and 10 bases from J, with 15 bases in between. The CDR3 totals 14 residues. Germline loops: CDR1 SGHRS, CDR2 YFSETQ. CDR3 protein: CASSLTLNSGEQFF. CDR3 DNA: TGCGCCAGCAGCTTGACCCTCAACAGTGGCGAGCAGTTCTTC.

This clonotype was seen a few times. The junction differs from germline at one of its ends, possibly a read error. This chain uses TRBV10-3 with TRBJ2-2; D is possibly TRBD2 (6 bases). Germline CDR1 ENHRY, CDR2 SYGVKD. This CDR3 spans 17 amino acids. The CDR3 DNA is TGTGCCACCGAAAGAGGGCGGGGCCGCCCGGAGACCGGGGAGCCGTTTTTT. Translated: CATERGRGRPETGEPFF.

There are a few counts of this clonotype. The V call is TRBV5-5, the J call TRBJ2-3, with D unclear. This CDR3 region has 13 residues. Germline values: CDR1 SGHKS, CDR2 YYEKEE (reference sequence). Trimming pared 4 bases from V and 8 bases from J, leaving 14 bases between. In DNA, the CDR3 is TGTGCCAGCAGCCCTACCCCTAGGGTTACGCAGTATTTT. Its protein product is CASSPTPRVTQYF. The full variable domain, with the rest looked up from reference TRBV5-5 and TRBJ2-3, is DAGVTQSPTHLIKTRGQQVTLRCSPISGHKSVSWYQQVLGQGPQFIFQYYEKEERGRGNFPDRFSARQFPNYSSELNVNALLLGDSALYLCASSPTPRVTQYFGPGTRLTVL.

The V gene is TRBV12-3 or TRBV12-4, the J gene TRBJ2-7; 8 nucleotides align to TRBD1. Matching the DNA end better, TRBJ2-4 makes the J call doubtful. The CDR3 is 14 residues long. The CDR3 is CASSRQGNCNIQYF. The CDR3 DNA reads TGTGCCAGCAGTCGACAGGGGAATTGCAACATTCAGTACTTC.